The 2 T cell receptor beta chains given below trace back to one sample, sequenced in a study of vaccination and CD4 T cells after COVID-19. Described time point: late sampling 161 to 241 days after vaccination in three convalescent patients. The sample's treatment: roughly 10-day PBMC culture with coronavirus spike peptide pools or control peptides (ViraFEST assay). Sequenced with the Oncomine TCR Beta short-read assay was DNA taken from cultured CD4+ T cells. Using its own MiXCR run on the PCR reads, TCRdb lists one record per CDR3 protein. Of 15,000 or so distinct CDR3 sequences listed, about half are singletons. These receptors have no known antigen. The sequencing here drew on CD4+ T cells from blood, cultured in vitro, taken about 7 months after SARS-CoV-2 vaccination. The receptor set was obtained from a human donor who had recovered from COVID-19.

The chain employs TRBV7-9 and TRBJ2-7; TRBD1 might be the D (5 bases). The CDR3 extends over 13 amino acids. CDR1 is SEHNR and CDR2 is FQNEAQ in the germline V gene (reference sequence). The V gene lost 5 bases and the J gene lost 6 bases, with 14 bases spanning the gap. The CDR3 loop is CASSPISQGEQYF. The CDR3 DNA is TGTGCCAGCAGCCCGATTTCGCAGGGCGAGCAGTACTTC. The full variable domain, rest sourced from reference TRBV7-9 and TRBJ2-7, is DTGVSQNPRHKITKRGQNVTFRCDPISEHNRLYWYRQTLGQGPEFLTYFQNEAQLEKSRLLSDRFSAERPKGSFSTLEIQRTEQGDSAMYLCASSPISQGEQYFGPGTRLTVT.

The chain carries TRBV6-5 and TRBJ1-5; 10 bases are shared with TRBD1. The CDR3 sequence is 16 residues long. Germline assignment: CDR1 MNHEY and CDR2 SVGAGI. Trimming took 1 base from V and 7 from J; bases not matched to a gene: 7. The CDR3 sequence: CASSYWAGTGDQPQHF. The CDR3 DNA reads TGTGCCAGCAGTTACTGGGCCGGGACAGGGGACCAGCCCCAGCATTTT.